A single sample gave rise to the 24 T cell receptor beta chains below, sequenced in a study of cytomegalovirus exposure and HLA in healthy donors. Primers included in the PCR were 60 Vbeta and 13 Jbeta primers. Here immunoSEQ multiplex PCR was the method, and the copy in TCRdb shows in-frame clones only, minus some. The sample lists 55,000 to 85,000 clones, 72% occurring once. The sample comprised PBMCs. Every receptor here comes from a middle-aged woman in good health and CMV-seropositive.

Only a few counts were recorded for this clone. V usage is TRBV13 and J usage is TRBJ1-3; D ambiguous. Germline values: CDR1 PRHDT, CDR2 FYEKMQ (reference sequence). Trimming stripped 3 bases from V and 0 bases from J, with 6 bases between. The CDR3 length is 14 residues. CDR3 residues: CASSFTVSGNTIYF. The DNA for the CDR3 is TGTGCCAGCAGCTTCACAGTCTCTGGAAACACCATATATTTT.

The rearrangement links TRBV5-1 to TRBJ2-3; a possible D gene is TRBD1 (6 bases). This CDR3 has 13 residues. V dropped 7 bases and J dropped 1 base, with 10 bases sitting between them. Germline CDR1 reads SGHRS; CDR2 reads YFSETQ. This CDR3 is CASQGGGTDTQYF. The CDR3 nucleotides read TGCGCCAGCCAAGGGGGAGGCACAGATACGCAGTATTTT.

This clone was detected only a few times. V gene TRBV2 combines with J gene TRBJ2-5; 7 nucleotides agree with TRBD1. CDR1 and CDR2 (germline): SNHLY, FYNNEI. After removal of 8 bases from V and 5 bases from J, the junction contained 2 bases not matched to a gene. This CDR3 contains 11 residues. The CDR3: CASQGVETQYF. The CDR3 bases are TGTGCCAGCCAGGGGGTCGAGACCCAGTACTTC.

CDR3: CASSLLAGNTEAFF. The CDR3 DNA is TGCGCCAGCAGCTTACTCGCAGGGAACACTGAAGCTTTCTTT. The chain employs TRBV5-1 and TRBJ1-1; D unclear. V lost 2 bases, J lost 1 base, and 9 bases lay in between. Germline lookup yields CDR1 SGHRS and CDR2 YFSETQ. CDR3 size: 14 residues.

About this clone: At the DNA level, this CDR3 is encoded by other sequences in the same sample as well. The rearrangement uses TRBV2 and TRBJ2-5, with TRBD1 identical over 9 bases. The ends lost 5 bases at V and 1 base at J; junction bases unmatched: 2. There are 14 residues in the CDR3. Germline V gene sequence: CDR1 SNHLY, CDR2 FYNNEI. The CDR3 DNA is TGTGCCAGCAGTTTGGACAGGGGCCAAGAGACCCAGTACTTC. It is translated as CASSLDRGQETQYF. Full variable domain (outside the CDR3, taken from reference TRBV2 and TRBJ2-5): EPEVTQTPSHQVTQMGQEVILRCVPISNHLYFYWYRQILGQKVEFLVSFYNNEISEKSEIFDDQFSVERPDGSNFTLKIRSTKLEDSAMYFCASSLDRGQETQYFGPGTRLLVL.

V and J are TRBV6-5 and TRBJ1-1; D call uncertain. This CDR3 comprises 15 residues. Trimming took 1 base from V and 4 from J, leaving 13 bases between them. Germline V gives CDR1 MNHEY, CDR2 SVGAGI. The CDR3 DNA follows: TGTGCCAGCAGTTACTTCGGCGGGAGGGCCACTGAAGCTTTCTTT. This codes for CASSYFGGRATEAFF.

V and J are TRBV11-3 and TRBJ2-3; no clear D. This CDR3 is 13 amino acids long. CDR1 and CDR2 from the germline V gene are SGHNT and YENEEA. V shed 1 base and J shed 6 bases, with 8 bases lying between them. The CDR3 DNA reads as TGTGCCAGCAGCTTAGTCCCAGCGGATACGCAGTATTTT. Its translation is CASSLVPADTQYF. Looking up the rest from reference TRBV11-3 and TRBJ2-3 gives the full variable domain: EAGVVQSPRYKIIEKKQPVAFWCNPISGHNTLYWYLQNLGQGPELLIRYENEEAVDDSQLPKDRFSAERLKGVDSTLKIQPAELGDSAVYLCASSLVPADTQYFGPGTRLTVL.

This rearrangement joins TRBV2 to TRBJ2-7, with D hard to call. V was clipped by 7 bases and J by 2 bases, with 18 bases between them. Germline V gene lookup returns CDR1 SNHLY and CDR2 FYNNEI. CDR3 size: 15 residues. The CDR3 loop is CASKRDPGSTYEQYF. DNA of the CDR3: TGTGCCAGCAAGAGAGATCCTGGTTCCACCTACGAGCAGTACTTC.

The V gene is TRBV6-5, the J gene TRBJ2-3; perhaps TRBD2 as D (6 bases). Trimming took off 10 bases at V and 2 bases at J, with 13 bases between the two ends. This CDR3 spans 13 amino acids. Looked up from germline, CDR1 is MNHEY and CDR2 is SVGAGI. CDR3: CATRDSFTDTQYF. In DNA form, the CDR3 reads TGTGCCACCCGGGACTCCTTCACAGATACGCAGTATTTT.

This clone was seen only a few times. The rearrangement uses TRBV7-6 and TRBJ2-1; 11 bases match TRBD2. This CDR3 comprises 15 residues. CDR1 is SGHVS and CDR2 is FNYEAQ in the germline V gene. Losses at the gene ends were 5 bases for V and 5 bases for J; bases not matched to a gene: 5. CDR3 loop: CASSRLAGHHNEQFF. DNA of the CDR3: TGTGCCAGCAGCCGACTAGCGGGGCACCACAATGAGCAGTTCTTC.

The chain employs TRBV15 and TRBJ2-7; D is ambiguous. The CDR3 contains 15 residues. The germline gives CDR1 LNHNV, CDR2 YYDKDF (reference sequence). Trimming removed 0 bases at V and 5 bases at J, with 14 bases between. The CDR3 nucleotides are TGTGCCACCAGCAGAGAGGTCGGTGTTCTAAACGAGCAGTACTTC. It specifies CATSREVGVLNEQYF.

The genes are TRBV7-9 and TRBJ2-1, with D uncertain. This CDR3 region has 14 residues. V shed 4 bases and J shed 4 bases, with 11 bases lying between them. The germline CDR1 and CDR2 sequences are SEHNR and FQNEAQ (reference sequence). CDR3 sequence reads: CASSSPGLYNEQFF. In DNA, the CDR3 is TGTGCCAGCAGCTCTCCAGGCCTGTACAATGAGCAGTTCTTC. Together with reference TRBV7-9 and TRBJ2-1, the CDR3 gives the full variable domain: DTGVSQNPRHKITKRGQNVTFRCDPISEHNRLYWYRQTLGQGPEFLTYFQNEAQLEKSRLLSDRFSAERPKGSFSTLEIQRTEQGDSAMYLCASSSPGLYNEQFFGPGTRLTVL.

The chain recombines TRBV13 with TRBJ2-3, with D perhaps matching TRBD2 (6 bases). The germline V gene has CDR1 PRHDT and CDR2 FYEKMQ (reference sequence). This CDR3 comprises 15 residues. V lost 3 bases, J lost 3 bases, and 13 bases lay in between. CDR3 bases: TGTGCCAGCAGCTTGGGGACTGGTGAAACAGATACGCAGTATTTT. Translated: CASSLGTGETDTQYF.

The genes are TRBV15 and TRBJ2-4; 12 bases are a match to TRBD2. CDR1 is LNHNV and CDR2 is YYDKDF in the germline V gene (reference sequence). V was pared by 2 bases and J by 5 bases, with 4 bases of the junction left unmatched. The CDR3 contains 16 residues. Here the CDR3 reads CATSRKRLAGENIQYF. DNA of the CDR3: TGTGCCACCAGCAGAAAAAGACTAGCGGGGGAAAACATTCAGTACTTC.

The genes are TRBV29-1 and TRBJ2-3; the match to TRBD2 covers 7 bases. CDR3 size: 13 residues. Looked up from germline, CDR1 is SQVTM and CDR2 is ANQGSEA. The ends lost 4 bases at V and 0 bases at J; junction bases unmatched: 1. DNA of the CDR3: TGCAGCGTTGGGGGGGGGAGCACAGATACGCAGTATTTT. This translates into CSVGGGSTDTQYF.

This chain connects TRBV5-1 to TRBJ2-7, with TRBD1 as a possible D gene (6 bases). The CDR3 length is 15 residues. Per the germline V gene, CDR1 is SGHRS and CDR2 is YFSETQ. Trimming stripped 4 bases from V and 0 bases from J, with 14 bases between. CDR3 bases: TGCGCCAGCAGCGCTGGACTGGACAGCTCCTACGAGCAGTACTTC. Its protein product is CASSAGLDSSYEQYF.

This clone came up a few times. The chain employs TRBV13 and TRBJ2-2; 8 bases align to TRBD2. The CDR3 has 17 residues. With 4 bases clipped from V and 0 bases from J, the junction kept 7 bases outside the gene matches. The V gene's germline CDR1 is PRHDT and CDR2 FYEKMQ (reference sequence). CDR3 bases: TGTGCCAGCAGCTCCCCGGGGGGGTGGACGAACACCGGGGAGCTGTTTTTT. The encoded protein is CASSSPGGWTNTGELFF.

This clone was picked up a small number of times. The chain uses TRBV2 and TRBJ1-1, with unresolved D. In germline, CDR1 is SNHLY, CDR2 FYNNEI. This CDR3 contains 16 residues. V gave up 3 bases and J gave up 0 bases, with 14 bases separating them. CDR3 bases: TGTGCCAGCAGTGAGTGGCGAGAGGTTTTGAACACTGAAGCTTTCTTT. Protein sequence: CASSEWREVLNTEAFF.

This CDR3 reads CASSGRAETGGGYTF. CDR3 sequence (DNA): TGTGCCAGCAGCGGGCGCGCCGAGACAGGGGGCGGCTACACCTTC. V and J are TRBV2 and TRBJ1-2; 10 bases agree with TRBD1. After removal of 6 bases from V and 8 bases from J, the junction contained 12 bases not matched to a gene. This CDR3 spans 15 amino acids. Germline V CDR1 and CDR2: SNHLY, FYNNEI.

The chain couples TRBV7-6 to TRBJ2-2, with D possibly being TRBD2 (6 bases). Looked up from germline, CDR1 is SGHVS and CDR2 is FNYEAQ. The V gene lost 4 bases and the J gene lost 4 bases, with 16 bases spanning the gap. This CDR3 is built from 16 residues. The CDR3 nucleotides read TGTGCCAGCAGCTCCGAGACTGAGGGAGGCACCGGGGAGCTGTTTTTT. As protein: CASSSETEGGTGELFF.

The V call is TRBV7-6, the J call TRBJ2-1; 8 bases map to TRBD2. CDR3 length: 16 amino acids. With V trimmed by 5 bases and J by 0 bases, 6 bases remained unmatched. Germline V CDR1 and CDR2: SGHVS, FNYEAQ. CDR3 in DNA: TGTGCCAGCAGCCCGAGGGGGACTAGCTCCTACAATGAGCAGTTCTTC. Translation gives CASSPRGTSSYNEQFF.

In its sample, this clone was seen a few times. The CDR3 loop is CASSYGTEISHF. The CDR3 coding sequence is TGTGCCAGTAGTTACGGGACAGAGATTTCACATTTT. V and J are TRBV19 and TRBJ1-5; 7 nucleotides line up with TRBD1. This CDR3 is built from 12 residues. Germline trimming cut 5 bases from V and 16 bases from J; bases unmatched to any gene: 11. CDR1 LNHDA and CDR2 SQIVND come from the germline V gene (reference sequence).

The chain combines TRBV5-1 with TRBJ2-5, with TRBD2 matching 15 bases. Per the germline V gene, CDR1 is SGHRS and CDR2 is YFSETQ. CDR3 length: 16 amino acids. With 3 bases clipped from V and 5 bases from J, the junction kept 5 bases outside the gene matches. CDR3 region: CASSWTSGGASETQYF. CDR3 DNA sequence: TGCGCCAGCAGCTGGACTAGCGGGGGGGCCTCTGAGACCCAGTACTTC.

This chain uses TRBV5-6 with TRBJ2-7; D perhaps matches TRBD2 (5 bases). CDR1 is SGHDT, CDR2 YYEEEE, per germline. This CDR3 is 15 amino acids long. The V gene lost 6 bases and the J gene lost 5 bases, with 21 bases spanning the gap. Here the CDR3 DNA reads TGTGCCAGCACCCCTGGAGCACGGGTCGGGGACGAGCAGTACTTC. Encoded protein: CASTPGARVGDEQYF. Combining the CDR3 with reference TRBV5-6 and TRBJ2-7 gives the whole variable domain DAGVTQSPTHLIKTRGQQVTLRCSPKSGHDTVSWYQQALGQGPQFIFQYYEEEERQRGNFPDRFSGHQFPNYSSELNVNALLLGDSALYLCASTPGARVGDEQYFGPGTRLTVT.